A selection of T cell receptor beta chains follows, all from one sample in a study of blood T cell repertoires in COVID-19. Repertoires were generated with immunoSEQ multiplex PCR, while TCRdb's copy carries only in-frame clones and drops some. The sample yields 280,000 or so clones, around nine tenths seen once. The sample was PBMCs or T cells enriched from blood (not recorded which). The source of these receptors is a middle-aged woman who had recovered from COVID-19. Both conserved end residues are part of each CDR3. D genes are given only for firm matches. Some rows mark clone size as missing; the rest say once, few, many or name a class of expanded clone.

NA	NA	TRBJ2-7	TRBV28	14	CASRSEESSYEQYF	TGTGCCAGCAGGTCAGAGGAGAGCTCCTACGAGCAGTACTTC
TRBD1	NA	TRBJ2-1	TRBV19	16	CASSAYPGQGGNEQFF	TGTGCCAGTAGTGCATATCCGGGACAGGGGGGCAATGAGCAGTTCTTC
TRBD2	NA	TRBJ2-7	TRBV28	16	CASRGGKGTAAYEQYF	TGTGCCAGCAGGGGGGGGAAAGGGACGGCAGCCTACGAGCAGTACTTC
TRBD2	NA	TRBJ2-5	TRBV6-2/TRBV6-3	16	CASSYSASGRRETQYF	TGTGCCAGCAGTTATTCGGCTAGCGGGAGAAGAGAGACCCAGTACTTC
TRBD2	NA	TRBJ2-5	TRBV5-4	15	CASSAGLAIRETQYF	TGTGCCAGCAGCGCGGGACTAGCGATAAGAGAGACCCAGTACTTC
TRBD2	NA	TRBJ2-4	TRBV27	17	CASSPRSTSGRVNIQYF	TGTGCCAGCAGTCCTCGATCGACTAGCGGGAGGGTAAACATTCAGTACTTC
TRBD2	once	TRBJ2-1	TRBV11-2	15	CASGGLAGYYNEQFF	TGTGCCAGCGGAGGACTAGCGGGATACTACAATGAGCAGTTCTTC
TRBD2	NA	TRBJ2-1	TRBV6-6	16	CASNYSPSGSGDEQFF	TGTGCCAGCAACTACAGTCCGAGCGGGAGCGGCGATGAGCAGTTCTTC
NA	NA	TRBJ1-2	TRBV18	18	CASSPLVFKKGSGHGYTF	TGTGCCAGCTCACCCTTAGTTTTCAAGAAGGGGTCGGGCCATGGCTACACCTTC
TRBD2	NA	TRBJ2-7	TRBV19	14	CASSRTGGTYEQYF	TGTGCCAGTAGTCGTACGGGAGGAACCTACGAGCAGTACTTC
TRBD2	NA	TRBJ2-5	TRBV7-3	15	CASSLGGLAQETQYF	TGTGCCAGCAGCTTAGGGGGACTAGCCCAAGAGACCCAGTACTTC
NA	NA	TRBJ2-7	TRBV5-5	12	CASSRDTVEQYF	TGTGCCAGCAGCCGGGACACGGTAGAGCAGTACTTC
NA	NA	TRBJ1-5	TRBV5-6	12	CASSRQDQPQHF	TGTGCCAGCAGCCGACAGGATCAGCCCCAGCATTTT
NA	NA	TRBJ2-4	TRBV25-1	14	CASSEYPRRDIQYF	TGTGCCAGCAGTGAATATCCACGCCGGGACATTCAGTACTTC
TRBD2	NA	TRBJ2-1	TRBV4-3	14	CASSQHREGNEQFF	TGCGCCAGCAGCCAGCACCGGGAGGGTAATGAGCAGTTCTTC
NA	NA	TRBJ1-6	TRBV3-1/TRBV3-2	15	CASSQEGAANSPLHF	TGTGCCAGCAGCCAAGAAGGGGCAGCTAATTCACCCCTCCACTTT
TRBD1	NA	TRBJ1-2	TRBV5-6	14	CASSKQGANYGYTF	TGTGCCAGCAGCAAGCAGGGGGCCAACTATGGCTACACCTTC
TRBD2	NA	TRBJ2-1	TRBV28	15	CASRLMSGSYNEQFF	TGTGCCAGCAGACTCATGAGCGGGAGTTACAATGAGCAGTTCTTC
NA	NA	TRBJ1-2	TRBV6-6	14	CASSYPRDTPKYTF	TGTGCCAGCAGTTACCCCCGGGACACTCCTAAGTACACCTTC
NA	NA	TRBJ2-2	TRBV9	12	CASSAGPGELFF	TGTGCCAGCAGCGCGGGTCCCGGGGAGCTGTTTTTT
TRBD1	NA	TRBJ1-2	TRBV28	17	CASSLGQGRIPNYGYTF	TGTGCCAGCAGCCTAGGACAGGGGCGCATTCCTAACTATGGCTACACCTTC
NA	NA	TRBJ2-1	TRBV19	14	CASSIMIAVNEQFF	TGTGCCAGTAGTATAATGATAGCCGTCAATGAGCAGTTCTTC
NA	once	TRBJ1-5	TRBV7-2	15	CASSLVGQGDQPQHF	TGTGCCAGCAGCTTAGTGGGGCAGGGTGATCAGCCCCAGCATTTT
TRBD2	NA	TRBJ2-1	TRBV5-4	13	CASSSGLANEQFF	TGTGCCAGCAGCTCCGGACTAGCGAATGAGCAGTTCTTC
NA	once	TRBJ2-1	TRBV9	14	CASSVQAWAHEQFF	TGTGCCAGCAGCGTACAGGCGTGGGCCCATGAGCAGTTCTTC
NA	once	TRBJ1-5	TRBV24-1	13	CATSEMDTQPQHF	TGTGCCACCAGTGAAATGGACACACAGCCCCAGCATTTT
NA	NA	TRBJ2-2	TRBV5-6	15	CASSWRAGNTGELFF	TGTGCCAGCAGCTGGAGAGCCGGGAACACCGGGGAGCTGTTTTTT
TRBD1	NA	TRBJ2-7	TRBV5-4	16	CASSLVGGQGYYEQYF	TGTGCCAGCAGCTTAGTTGGGGGACAGGGTTACTACGAGCAGTACTTC
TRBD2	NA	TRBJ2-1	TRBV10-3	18	CAISEFGTSGSGGNEQFF	TGTGCCATCAGTGAGTTCGGAACTAGCGGGAGCGGCGGCAATGAGCAGTTCTTC
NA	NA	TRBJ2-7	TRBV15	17	CATSRERPKDSIYEQYF	TGTGCCACCAGCAGAGAAAGACCGAAAGACAGCATCTACGAGCAGTACTTC
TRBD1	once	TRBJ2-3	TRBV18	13	CASSQDRGYTQYF	TGTGCCAGCTCCCAAGACAGGGGATATACGCAGTATTTT
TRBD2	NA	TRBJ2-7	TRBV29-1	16	CSVRGGPSGSSYEQYF	TGCAGCGTCCGGGGCGGGCCCAGCGGGAGCTCGTACGAGCAGTACTTC
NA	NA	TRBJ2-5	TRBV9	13	CASSVNPGETQYF	TGTGCCAGCAGCGTAAATCCCGGGGAGACCCAGTACTTC
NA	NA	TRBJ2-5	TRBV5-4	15	CASSLSGRGRETQYF	TGTGCCAGCAGCTTATCAGGAAGAGGGCGAGAGACCCAGTACTTC
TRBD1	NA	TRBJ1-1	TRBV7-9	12	CASSPGQDKAFF	TGTGCCAGCAGCCCTGGACAGGACAAAGCTTTCTTT
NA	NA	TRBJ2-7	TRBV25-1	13	CASSPAGYYEQYF	TGTGCCAGCAGTCCGGCGGGATACTACGAGCAGTACTTC
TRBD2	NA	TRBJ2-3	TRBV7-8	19	CASSLFGSSGRASTDTQYF	TGTGCCAGCAGCTTATTCGGTTCGTCAGGGAGGGCAAGCACAGATACGCAGTATTTT
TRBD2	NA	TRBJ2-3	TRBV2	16	CASSDGLAGFTDTQYF	TGTGCCAGCAGTGATGGACTAGCGGGATTCACAGATACGCAGTATTTT
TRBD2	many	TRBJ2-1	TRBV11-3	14	CASSLTSGDNEQFF	TGTGCCAGCAGCTTGACTAGCGGGGACAATGAGCAGTTCTTC
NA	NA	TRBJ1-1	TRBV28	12	CASSFQNTEAFF	TGTGCCAGCAGTTTCCAAAACACTGAAGCTTTCTTT
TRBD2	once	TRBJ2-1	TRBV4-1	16	CASSVTTSGRGNEQFF	TGCGCCAGCAGCGTCACGACTAGCGGGAGAGGTAATGAGCAGTTCTTC
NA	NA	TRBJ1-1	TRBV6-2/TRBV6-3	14	CASSYRVMNTEAFF	TGTGCCAGCAGTTACCGAGTAATGAACACTGAAGCTTTCTTT
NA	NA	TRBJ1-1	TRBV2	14	CASSEAEMNTEAFF	TGTGCCAGCAGTGAAGCGGAGATGAACACTGAAGCTTTCTTT
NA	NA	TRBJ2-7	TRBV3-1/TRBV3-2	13	CASSQELGRTVYF	TGTGCCAGCAGCCAAGAACTGGGGAGGACCGTATACTTC